This is a list of T cell receptor beta chains from one sample in a study of tumor-infiltrating lymphocytes in primary liver carcinoma. One entry per CDR3 protein results from TCRdb running MiXCR on the multiplex PCR reads. The sample records 35,000 to 45,000 distinct CDR3 sequences, 75% being singletons. The source material was tumor-adjacent normal liver tissue. These receptors were collected from a woman younger than 45 with primary liver carcinoma and hepatitis B virus infection. The CDR3 runs from the conserved cysteine through the conserved F or W. A D gene is named only where the DNA matches it firmly. Clone size, where shown, is once, few, many, or a class for clones that have expanded.

CDR3 protein | CDR3 DNA | J gene | clone size | D gene | V gene
CDSSYGSREGQDTQYF | TGTGACAGCAGCTATGGTTCAAGGGAAGGCCAAGATACGCAGTATTTT | TRBJ2-3 | once | . | TRBV6-5
CASSPPGIQETQYF | TGTGCCAGCAGTCCCCCGGGGATCCAAGAGACCCAGTACTTC | TRBJ2-5 | many | . | TRBV28
CASTQFRSQETQYF | TGTGCCAGCACCCAGTTTCGGTCTCAAGAGACCCAGTACTTT | TRBJ2-5 | once | . | TRBV7-9
CASRDQANTEAFF | TGTGCCAGCAGGGACCAGGCGAACACTGAAGCTTTCTTT | TRBJ1-1 | many | . | TRBV2
CASSLDCYNEQLF | TGTGCCAGCAGCTTAGACTGCTACAATGAACAGTTATTC | TRBJ2-1 | . | . | TRBV5-5
CASSVEGYSPLHF | TGTGCCAGCAGCGTCGAGGGATATTCACCCCTCCATTTT | TRBJ1-6 | . | . | TRBV11-3
CASSLDRVATEAFF | TGTGCCAGCAGCTTAGACAGGGTAGCGACTGAAGCTTTCTTT | TRBJ1-1 | medium-sized | . | TRBV11-2
CASSLFGWGTGLYGQYF | TGTGCCAGTAGTTTATTTGGATGGGGGACAGGGCTCTACGGGCAGTACTTC | TRBJ2-7 | . | TRBD1 | TRBV28
CAISESGGEKLFF | TGTGCCATCAGTGAGTCCGGAGGGGAAAAACTGTTTTTT | TRBJ1-4 | . | . | TRBV10-3
CASRSDYYEQYF | TGTGCCAGCAGGTCAGATTACTACGAGCAGTACTTC | TRBJ2-7 | many | . | TRBV7-9
CSANPRQAYNEQFF | TGCAGTGCTAATCCGAGACAGGCATACAATGAGCAGTTCTTC | TRBJ2-1 | . | . | TRBV20-1
CTVEETGLAAQQFF | TGCACCGTTGAGGAGACGGGACTAGCGGCTCAGCAGTTCTTC | TRBJ2-1 | . | TRBD2 | TRBV29-1
CASSRQGHSAPHF | TGTGCCAGCAGCCGACAGGGGCATTCAGCCCCCCACTTT | TRBJ1-6 | . | TRBD1 | TRBV12-3/TRBV12-4
CASSYGSAGLAGEPNNEQLF | TGTGCCAGCAGTTACGGCAGTGCCGGTCTAGCGGGAGAGCCTAACAATGAGCAGTTATTC | TRBJ2-1 | . | TRBD2 | TRBV6-2/TRBV6-3
CASSYRQYTGELFF | TGTGCCAGCAGTTACAGGCAGTACACCGGGGAGCTGTTTTTT | TRBJ2-2 | many | . | TRBV6-2/TRBV6-3
CASSLVGTSRRETLYF | TGTGCTAGCAGCTTGGTAGGGACTAGCAGGAGGGAGACCCTGTACTTC | TRBJ2-5 | . | TRBD2 | TRBV5-4
CASSLGQNTESFF | TGTGCAAGTAGCTTGGGACAGAACACTGAATCTTTCTTT | TRBJ1-1 | . | TRBD1 | TRBV11-2
CASSFGGRALGREQYF | TGTGCCAGCAGCTTCGGAGGGAGGGCCTTAGGGCGCGAGCAGTACTTC | TRBJ2-7 | medium-sized | TRBD2 | TRBV11-2
CASSLRGLAGLRVRTDTQYF | TGTGCTAGCAGCTTAAGGGGCCTAGCGGGATTGAGAGTCCGCACAGATACGCAGTATTTT | TRBJ2-3 | . | TRBD2 | TRBV11-2
CASSSGGITYVQYF | TGTGCCAGCAGCTCGGGAGGCATCACCTACGTGCAGTACTTC | TRBJ2-7 | . | TRBD2 | TRBV7-9
CSVEIGGAKTQYF | TGCAGCGTTGAGATCGGGGGAGCAAAGACCCAGTACTTC | TRBJ2-5 | . | . | TRBV29-1
CAGGPLLYNEKFF | TGTGCCGGCGGGCCGCTCCTATACAATGAGAAGTTCTTC | TRBJ2-1 | . | . | TRBV6-2/TRBV6-3
CSVEIGGAETQYF | TGCAGCGTTGAAATCGGGGGAGCAGAGACCCAGTACTTC | TRBJ2-5 | many | . | TRBV29-1
CTSIIGQSYGYTF | TGTACCAGCATCATTGGACAGTCTTATGGCTACACCTTC | TRBJ1-2 | . | . | TRBV11-2
CASSLGIRGGDEQFF | TGTGCCAGCAGCTTGGGGATTAGAGGGGGGGATGAGCAGTTCTTC | TRBJ2-1 | . | . | TRBV5-4
CSATAGRSSYNEQFF | TGCAGTGCTACGGCCGGCCGGAGCTCCTACAATGAGCAGTTCTTC | TRBJ2-1 | . | . | TRBV20-1
CASSYESGRAKNEQYF | TGTGCCAGCAGTTATGAAAGCGGGAGGGCAAAAAACGAGCAGTACTTC | TRBJ2-7 | many | TRBD2 | TRBV6-2/TRBV6-3
CASSINLAEETQYF | TGTGCCAGCTCGATAAATCTAGCGGAAGAGACCCAGTACTTC | TRBJ2-5 | few | TRBD2 | TRBV18
CASIITRGGSWTYEQYF | TGTGCCAGCATTATCACAAGAGGGGGCTCATGGACCTATGAGCAGTACTTC | TRBJ2-7 | . | TRBD1 | TRBV11-2
CASSSWGGNEQFF | TGCGCCAGCAGCTCCTGGGGGGGTAATGAGCAGTTCTTC | TRBJ2-1 | . | TRBD2 | TRBV5-1
CASSFPGEWWNEQFF | TGTGCCAGCAGTTTCCCGGGAGAGTGGTGGAATGAGCAGTTCTTC | TRBJ2-1 | many | . | TRBV28
CASSPKIYGELFF | TGTGCCAGCAGTCCTAAAATTTACGGGGAGCTGTTTTTT | TRBJ2-2 | . | . | TRBV6-1
CVSSPPRGSGGASDTQYF | TGTGTCAGCAGCCCCCCGCGGGGGAGCGGGGGGGCCTCAGATACTCAGTATTTT | TRBJ2-3 | . | TRBD2 | TRBV7-8
CTISFGQGYIEAFF | TGTACCATCAGCTTCGGGCAGGGCTACATTGAAGCTTTCTTT | TRBJ1-1 | . | . | TRBV11-1
CASSPRRDYPYCSGNTIYF | TGTGCCAGCAGCCCGCGGAGAGATTATCCCTATTGCTCTGGAAACACCATATATTTT | TRBJ1-3 | . | . | TRBV7-3
CASSFTDTQCF | TGCGCCAGCAGCTTCACAGATACGCAGTGTTTT | TRBJ2-3 | . | . | TRBV11-2
CAGNQVFNQPQHF | TGTGCTGGCAACCAGGTGTTCAATCAGCCCCAGCATTTT | TRBJ1-5 | . | . | TRBV6-1
CSVWSGDYEQYF | TGCAGCGTTTGGTCGGGGGACTACGAGCAGTACTTC | TRBJ2-7 | many | . | TRBV29-1
CATGDYEQYF | TGCGCCACTGGGGATTACGAGCAGTACTTC | TRBJ2-7 | once | . | TRBV4-1
CATSSGGLSYEQCF | TGTGCCACGAGCTCGGGAGGCCTCTCCTACGAGCAGTGCTTC | TRBJ2-7 | . | TRBD2 | TRBV7-9
CCVADSGVGGRGTEAFF | TGCTGCGTTGCTGATTCCGGGGTAGGGGGACGGGGCACTGAAGCTTTCTTT | TRBJ1-1 | . | . | TRBV29-1
CANSSGLGAGEQFF | TGTGCCAACAGTTCGGGACTAGGGGCGGGTGAGCAGTTCTTC | TRBJ2-1 | once | TRBD2 | TRBV13
CASSLGHRDVGGELFF | TGTGCCAGCAGCTTAGGACACAGGGACGTGGGCGGGGAGCTGTTTTTT | TRBJ2-2 | few | . | TRBV9
CGSSLYLPYGYTF | TGTGGAAGCAGTTTATACTTGCCCTATGGCTACACCTTC | TRBJ1-2 | . | . | TRBV28
CSVGGSMYYEQFF | TGCAGCGTGGGCGGGAGTATGTACTATGAGCAGTTCTTC | TRBJ2-1 | . | TRBD2 | TRBV29-1
CISSLVQDRGRREPFF | TGTATCAGCAGCTTAGTTCAGGACAGGGGGCGCCGGGAGCCGTTTTTT | TRBJ2-2 | . | TRBD1 | TRBV11-2
CASSMGWGVYNEQFF | TGTGCCAGCAGTATGGGTTGGGGTGTTTACAATGAGCAGTTCTTC | TRBJ2-1 | . | . | TRBV12-3/TRBV12-4
CATSSEPGTGQEKLFF | TGTGCCACCAGCAGCGAACCCGGGACAGGGCAGGAAAAACTGTTTTTT | TRBJ1-4 | few | TRBD1 | TRBV15
CNVSQGIDVGEQYF | TGCAACGTTTCCCAAGGGATAGATGTTGGCGAGCAGTACTTC | TRBJ2-7 | . | . | TRBV29-1